These T cell receptor beta chains were read from a single sample in a study of T cell repertoires in cytomegalovirus infection. These receptors are not linked to any known antigen. TCRdb used MiXCR to reprocess the reads, holding one entry per CDR3 protein. The repertoire holds 450,000 to 650,000 distinct CDR3 sequences, with 40% as singletons. The sequenced sample was cultured PBMCs, obtained from culture after CMV antigen stimulation. Source of these receptors: a human donor in good health (CMV status not recorded). Some clones in this sample may be carry-over from other donors' samples. CDR3s include the opening cysteine and the closing phenylalanine or tryptophan. D genes are given only for firm matches.

v_gene	d_gene	j_gene	CDR3aa
TRBV7-2	.	TRBJ1-5	CASSFVLNQPQHF
TRBV4-3	.	TRBJ2-1	CASSPGGGVYNEQFF
TRBV20-1	.	TRBJ2-1	CSAPVGYNEQFF
TRBV7-6	.	TRBJ2-5	CASSLGQWETQYF
TRBV6-6	TRBD1	TRBJ1-5	CASSRPGTGVNQPQHF
TRBV12-3/TRBV12-4	.	TRBJ2-3	CASSPDMQTTDTQYF
TRBV27	TRBD1	TRBJ1-2	CASSPTGGVYGYTF
TRBV4-1	.	TRBJ2-1	CASSQLANNEQFF
TRBV12-3/TRBV12-4	.	TRBJ1-5	CASSDGFYSNQPQHF
TRBV7-9	.	TRBJ2-1	CASSVAISGSSSYNEQFF
TRBV6-2/TRBV6-3	TRBD2	TRBJ2-7	CATGQLAGVFSDEQYF
TRBV7-8	.	TRBJ1-4	CASRKGTTNEKLFF